This TCR beta chain came from a study of blood T cell repertoires in COVID-19. About the research overall: T cells, B-cell-depleted T cells, or PBMCs provided the cDNA or gDNA that served as material.

Trimming took 0 bases from V and 4 from J, leaving 18 bases between them. From germline, CDR1 is LGHNA and CDR2 YNFKEQ. The CDR3 has 17 amino acids. Repertoires were generated with immunoSEQ multiplex PCR, while TCRdb's copy carries only in-frame clones and drops some. Of under 500,000 clones listed, more than 80% are singletons. The sequence was obtained from a man aged 30 to 45 who had recovered from COVID-19. The material sequenced was PBMCs or T cells enriched from blood (not recorded which). The gene calls are TRBV4-2 and TRBJ1-2, with unresolved D. The CDR3 DNA is TGTGCCAGCAGCCAAGAAGCCCCGCTATACGGGAGCTATGGCTACACCTTC. It yields the protein CASSQEAPLYGSYGYTF.